Listed here is a single T cell receptor beta chain. Its antigen is unidentified. This record comes from a study of Ad26.COV2.S vaccination and SARS-CoV-2 variants. Clones were sequenced by immunoSEQ multiplex PCR, and TCRdb holds only the in-frame ones, with some missing. The table records fewer than 100,000 clones, under 90% of them present only once. Notes on the study in general: Greater spike-specific TCR breadth was seen in vaccine recipients than in placebo recipients. Total T cell responses were possibly underestimated by TCR breadth and depth analyses. Similar non-spike TCR breadth was observed in recipients of vaccine and of placebo. There was reportedly substantial breadth in spike-specific CD8+ and CD4+ T cell responses after vaccination.

V lost 1 base to trimming and J lost 9 bases, with 19 bases between them. The V gene's germline CDR1 is SGHAT and CDR2 FQNNGV. The CDR3 is made up of 16 amino acids. This TCR derives from a human donor who had recovered from COVID-19. The chain joins TRBV11-2 to TRBJ1-3; no firm D call. Sequenced material: peripheral blood, taken after recovery from COVID-19. The DNA of the CDR3 is TGTGCCAGCAGCTTAGCGCCCGCGTATTCGCGGAGCACCATATATTTT. It codes for CASSLAPAYSRSTIYF.